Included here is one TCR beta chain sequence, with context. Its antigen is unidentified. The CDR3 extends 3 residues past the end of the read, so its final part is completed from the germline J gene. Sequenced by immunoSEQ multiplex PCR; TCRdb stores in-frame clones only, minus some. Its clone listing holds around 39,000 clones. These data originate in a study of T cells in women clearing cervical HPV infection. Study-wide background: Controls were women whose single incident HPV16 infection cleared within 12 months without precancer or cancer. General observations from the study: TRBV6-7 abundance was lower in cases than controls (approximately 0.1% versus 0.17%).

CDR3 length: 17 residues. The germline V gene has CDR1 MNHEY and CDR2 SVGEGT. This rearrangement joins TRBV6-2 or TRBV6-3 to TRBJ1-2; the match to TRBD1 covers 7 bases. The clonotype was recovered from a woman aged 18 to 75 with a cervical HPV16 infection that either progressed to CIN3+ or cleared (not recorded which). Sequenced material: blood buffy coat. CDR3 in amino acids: CATQGVKREGRDNDYTF. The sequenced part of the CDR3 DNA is TGTGCCACCCAGGGGGTAAAACGGGAAGGTAGGGACAATGAC.